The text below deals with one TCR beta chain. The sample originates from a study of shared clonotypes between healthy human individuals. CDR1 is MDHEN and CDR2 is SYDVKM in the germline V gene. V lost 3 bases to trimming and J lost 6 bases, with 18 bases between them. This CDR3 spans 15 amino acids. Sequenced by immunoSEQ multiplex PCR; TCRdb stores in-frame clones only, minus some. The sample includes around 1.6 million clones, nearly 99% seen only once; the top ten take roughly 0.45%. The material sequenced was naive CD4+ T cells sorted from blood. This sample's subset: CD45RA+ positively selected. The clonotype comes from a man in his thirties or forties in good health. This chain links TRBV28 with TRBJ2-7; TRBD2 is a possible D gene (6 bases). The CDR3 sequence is CASSFSLAPAGEQYF. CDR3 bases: TGTGCCAGCAGTTTTTCTCTAGCGCCAGCTGGCGAGCAGTACTTC.